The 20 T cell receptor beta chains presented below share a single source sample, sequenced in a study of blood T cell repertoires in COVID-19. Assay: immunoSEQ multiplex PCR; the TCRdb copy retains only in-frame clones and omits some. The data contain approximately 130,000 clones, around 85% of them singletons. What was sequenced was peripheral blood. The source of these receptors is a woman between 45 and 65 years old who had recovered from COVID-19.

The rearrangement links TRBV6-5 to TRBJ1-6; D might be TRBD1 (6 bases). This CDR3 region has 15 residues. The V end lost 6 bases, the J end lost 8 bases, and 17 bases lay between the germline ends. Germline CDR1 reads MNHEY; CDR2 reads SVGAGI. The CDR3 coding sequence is TGTGCCAGCAGGGCAACAGGGAGTTCTTATTCACCCCTCCACTTT. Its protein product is CASRATGSSYSPLHF.

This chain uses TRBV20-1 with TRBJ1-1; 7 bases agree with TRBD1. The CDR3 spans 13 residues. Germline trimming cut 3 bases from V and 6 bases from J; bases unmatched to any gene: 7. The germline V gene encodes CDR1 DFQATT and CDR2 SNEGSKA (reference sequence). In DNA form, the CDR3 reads TGCAGTGCTAGTCCGGGACAGTTGTCTGAAGCTTTCTTT. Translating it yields CSASPGQLSEAFF.

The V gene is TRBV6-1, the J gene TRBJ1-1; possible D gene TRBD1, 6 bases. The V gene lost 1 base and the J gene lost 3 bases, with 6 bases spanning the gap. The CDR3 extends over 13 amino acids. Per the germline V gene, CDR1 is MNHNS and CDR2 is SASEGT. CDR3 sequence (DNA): TGTGCCAGCAGTGAAGACAGGGACACTGAAGCTTTCTTT. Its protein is CASSEDRDTEAFF.

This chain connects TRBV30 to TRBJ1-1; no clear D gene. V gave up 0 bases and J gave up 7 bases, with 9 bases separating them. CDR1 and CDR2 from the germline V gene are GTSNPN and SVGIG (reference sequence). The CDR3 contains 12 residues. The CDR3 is CAWSVQAGEAFF. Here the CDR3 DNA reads TGTGCCTGGAGTGTGCAGGCGGGTGAAGCTTTCTTT.

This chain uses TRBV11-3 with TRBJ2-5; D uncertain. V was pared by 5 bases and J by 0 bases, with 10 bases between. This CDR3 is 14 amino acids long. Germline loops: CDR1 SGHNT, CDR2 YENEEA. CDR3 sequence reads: CASSISGYQETQYF. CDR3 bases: TGTGCCAGCAGCATTTCAGGCTACCAAGAGACCCAGTACTTC.

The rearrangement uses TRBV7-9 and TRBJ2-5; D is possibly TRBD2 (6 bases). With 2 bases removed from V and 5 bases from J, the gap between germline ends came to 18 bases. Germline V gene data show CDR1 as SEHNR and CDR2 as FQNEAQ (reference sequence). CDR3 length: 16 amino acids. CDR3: CASSLKLSSRGETQYF. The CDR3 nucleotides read TGTGCCAGCAGCTTAAAGTTGTCCTCCCGGGGGGAGACCCAGTACTTC.

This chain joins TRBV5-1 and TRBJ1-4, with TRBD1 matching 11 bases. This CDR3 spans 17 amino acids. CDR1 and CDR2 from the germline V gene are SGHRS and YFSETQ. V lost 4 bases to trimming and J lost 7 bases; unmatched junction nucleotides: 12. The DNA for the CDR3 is TGCGCCAGCAGCCCGGACAGGGGGCCTTCGAGGGGTGAAAAACTGTTTTTT. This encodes CASSPDRGPSRGEKLFF. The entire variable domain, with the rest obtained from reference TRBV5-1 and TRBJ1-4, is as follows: KAGVTQTPRYLIKTRGQQVTLSCSPISGHRSVSWYQQTPGQGLQFLFEYFSETQRNKGNFPGRFSGRQFSNSRSEMNVSTLELGDSALYLCASSPDRGPSRGEKLFFGSGTQLSVL.

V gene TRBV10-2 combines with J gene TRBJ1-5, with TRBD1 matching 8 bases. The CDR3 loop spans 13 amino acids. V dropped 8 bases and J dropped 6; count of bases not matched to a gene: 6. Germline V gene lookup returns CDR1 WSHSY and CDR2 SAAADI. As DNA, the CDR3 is TGCGCCAGCGGCGACAGGGGCAGTCAGCCCCAGCATTTT. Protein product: CASGDRGSQPQHF.

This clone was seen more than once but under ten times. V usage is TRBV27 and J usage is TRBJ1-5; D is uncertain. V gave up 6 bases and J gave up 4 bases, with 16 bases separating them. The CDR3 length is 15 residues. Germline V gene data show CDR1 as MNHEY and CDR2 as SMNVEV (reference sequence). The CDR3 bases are TGTGCCAGCAGAACGATCCGGGAGAGGAATCAGCCCCAGCATTTT. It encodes CASRTIRERNQPQHF.

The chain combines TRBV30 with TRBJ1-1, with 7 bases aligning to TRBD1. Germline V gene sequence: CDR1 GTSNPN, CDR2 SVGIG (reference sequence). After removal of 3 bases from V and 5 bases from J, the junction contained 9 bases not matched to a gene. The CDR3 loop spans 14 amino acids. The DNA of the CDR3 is TGTGCCTGGAGGGCGGGACAGCCGCGGACTGAAGCTTTCTTT. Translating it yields CAWRAGQPRTEAFF. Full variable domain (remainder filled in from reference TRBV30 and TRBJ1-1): SQTIHQWPATLVQPVGSPLSLECTVEGTSNPNLYWYRQAAGRGLQLLFYSVGIGQISSEVPQNLSASRPQDRQFILSSKKLLLSDSGFYLCAWRAGQPRTEAFFGQGTRLTVV.

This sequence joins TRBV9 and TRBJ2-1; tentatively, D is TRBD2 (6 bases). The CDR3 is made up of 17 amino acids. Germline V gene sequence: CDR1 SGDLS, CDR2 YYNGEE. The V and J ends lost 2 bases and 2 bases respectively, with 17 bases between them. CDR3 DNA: TGTGCCAGCAGCGTCAGCCTCGGGGGTGGGACCTACAATGAGCAGTTCTTC. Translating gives CASSVSLGGGTYNEQFF.

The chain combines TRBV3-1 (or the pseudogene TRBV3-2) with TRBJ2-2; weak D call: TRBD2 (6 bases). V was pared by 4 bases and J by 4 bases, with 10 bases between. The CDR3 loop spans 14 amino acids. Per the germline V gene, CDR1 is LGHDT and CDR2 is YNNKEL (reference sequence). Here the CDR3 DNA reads TGTGCCAGCAGCCGCGGAGGGAGCACCGGGGAGCTGTTTTTT. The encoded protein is CASSRGGSTGELFF.

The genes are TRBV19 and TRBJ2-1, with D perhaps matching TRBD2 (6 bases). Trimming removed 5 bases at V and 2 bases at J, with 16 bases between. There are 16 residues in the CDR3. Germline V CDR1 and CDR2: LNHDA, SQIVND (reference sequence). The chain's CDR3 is CASSPTRLDAYNEQFF. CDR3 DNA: TGTGCCAGTAGTCCAACCCGACTAGATGCCTACAATGAGCAGTTCTTC.

The CDR3 DNA follows: TGTGCCAGCAGCTTAAAGGGACAGCCAAGAGGAACCCAGTACTTC. Translated, it gives CASSLKGQPRGTQYF. The rearrangement links TRBV5-8 to TRBJ2-5, with TRBD1 identical over 7 bases. Losses at the gene ends were 2 bases for V and 8 bases for J; bases not matched to a gene: 12. The CDR3 extends over 15 amino acids. CDR1 is SGHTS and CDR2 is YDEGEE in the germline V gene.

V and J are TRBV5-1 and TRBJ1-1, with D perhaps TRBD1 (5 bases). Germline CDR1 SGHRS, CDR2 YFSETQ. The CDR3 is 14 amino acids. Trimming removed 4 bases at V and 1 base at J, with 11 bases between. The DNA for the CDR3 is TGCGCCAGCAGCCCTCGGACACAGAACACTGAAGCTTTCTTT. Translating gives CASSPRTQNTEAFF.

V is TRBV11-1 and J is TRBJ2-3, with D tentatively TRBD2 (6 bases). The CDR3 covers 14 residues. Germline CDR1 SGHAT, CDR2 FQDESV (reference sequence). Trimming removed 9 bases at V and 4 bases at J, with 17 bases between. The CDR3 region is CASESSGGADTQYF. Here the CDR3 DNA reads TGTGCCAGTGAAAGTAGCGGCGGGGCAGATACGCAGTATTTT.

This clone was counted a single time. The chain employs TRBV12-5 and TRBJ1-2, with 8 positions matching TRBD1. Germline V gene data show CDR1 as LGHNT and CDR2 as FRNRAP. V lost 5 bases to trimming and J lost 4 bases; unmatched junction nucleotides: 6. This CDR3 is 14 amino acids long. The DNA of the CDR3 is TGTGCTAGTGGTCTACGACAGGGGCCCTATGGCTACACCTTC. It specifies CASGLRQGPYGYTF.

The CDR3 nucleotides read TGCGCCAGCAGTCAATCGTCAAGCAACGAGCAGTACTTC. Amino acid sequence: CASSQSSSNEQYF. This chain links TRBV23-1 with TRBJ2-7; D not certain. TRBV23-1 is an ORF for which the function is uncertain. The V end lost 0 bases, the J end lost 5 bases, and 8 bases lay between the germline ends. The CDR3 is made up of 13 amino acids.

The chain's CDR3 is CAISESTGKLNTGELFF. CDR3 coding DNA: TGTGCCATCAGTGAGTCGACAGGGAAGCTGAACACCGGGGAGCTGTTTTTT. V gene TRBV10-3 combines with J gene TRBJ2-2, with 7 bases identical to TRBD1. The CDR3 loop spans 17 amino acids. With V trimmed by 0 bases and J by 1 base, 5 bases remained unmatched. The germline V gene has CDR1 ENHRY and CDR2 SYGVKD.

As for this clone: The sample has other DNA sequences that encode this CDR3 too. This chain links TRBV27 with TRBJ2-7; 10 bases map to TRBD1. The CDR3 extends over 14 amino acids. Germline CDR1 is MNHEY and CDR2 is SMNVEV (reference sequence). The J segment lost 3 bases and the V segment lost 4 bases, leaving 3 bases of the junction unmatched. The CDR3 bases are TGTGCCAGCAGTTCACGGACAGGGGGCTACGAGCAGTACTTC. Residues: CASSSRTGGYEQYF.